The 23 T cell receptor beta chains reported below all come from one sample, sequenced in a study of blood T cell repertoires in COVID-19. TCRdb's table, derived via immunoSEQ multiplex PCR, lists solely in-frame clones and lacks some. In the table there are some 160,000 clones, around 79% of which are singletons. Specimen: peripheral blood. All receptors come from a man in his fifties with active or convalescent COVID-19.

The rearrangement joins TRBV4-1 to TRBJ2-1; D unclear. The CDR3 runs to 12 residues. Germline loops: CDR1 MGHRA, CDR2 YSYEKL. V lost 2 bases to trimming and J lost 7 bases, with 6 bases between them. The CDR3 bases are TGCGCCAGCAGCCAACTAGGAAATGAGCAGTTCTTC. Translation gives CASSQLGNEQFF.

This rearrangement joins TRBV15 to TRBJ2-6; 8 nucleotides line up with TRBD1. The CDR3 is 17 residues long. CDR1 is LNHNV and CDR2 is YYDKDF in the germline V gene (reference sequence). V lost 5 bases and J lost 2; bases outside the gene matches: 8. CDR3 sequence (DNA): TGTGCCACCAGCCATGACAGGGGCGCTGCTGGGGCCAACGTCCTGACTTTC. Translation gives CATSHDRGAAGANVLTF.

This chain uses TRBV3-1 (or the pseudogene TRBV3-2) with TRBJ2-1, with D possibly matching TRBD1 (5 bases). This CDR3 is 14 amino acids long. V was shortened by 4 bases and J by 10 bases, with 17 bases between the two germline ends. Germline CDR1 is LGHDT and CDR2 is YNNKEL (reference sequence). CDR3 coding DNA: TGTGCCAGCAGCCCGCAGGGCAGGGCCGCGGAGCAGTTCTTC. Encoded protein: CASSPQGRAAEQFF.

V and J are TRBV28 and TRBJ2-1; D not resolved. The germline gives CDR1 MDHEN, CDR2 SYDVKM. CDR3 length: 16 residues. V was trimmed by 6 bases and J by 8 bases, leaving 23 bases between them. The CDR3 is CASSERSATRMHEQFF. CDR3 DNA sequence: TGTGCCAGCAGCGAGCGATCTGCCACTCGAATGCATGAGCAGTTCTTC.

The chain carries TRBV7-2 and TRBJ2-1; a weak D match, TRBD2 (5 bases). Trimming shortened V by 0 bases and J by 4 bases, and 7 bases separated the two germline ends. From germline, CDR1 is SGHTA and CDR2 FQGNSA. The CDR3 contains 14 residues. The CDR3 protein is CASSLAREYNEQFF. In DNA, the CDR3 is TGTGCCAGCAGCTTAGCGAGGGAGTACAATGAGCAGTTCTTC.

The chain combines TRBV21-1 with TRBJ1-1; TRBD1, the D gene given by the table, was not confirmed from the DNA. TRBV21-1 is tagged as a pseudogene. This CDR3 contains 15 residues. CDR3 sequence (DNA): TGTGCCAGCAGCAGATTTACAGGGGGCCACACTGAAGCTTTCTTT. Amino acids: CASSRFTGGHTEAFF.

The CDR3: CASSMGTTFSYEQYF. The CDR3 nucleotides read TGTGCCAGTAGTATGGGGACTACCTTCTCCTACGAGCAGTACTTC. The chain joins TRBV19 to TRBJ2-7, with TRBD2 matching over 7 bases. J gave up 0 bases and V 3 bases, and 5 bases lay outside the gene matches. The CDR3 covers 15 residues. CDR1 and CDR2 (germline): LNHDA, SQIVND (reference sequence).

The rearrangement uses TRBV7-9 and TRBJ2-2; 14 nucleotides agree with TRBD2. The germline V gene has CDR1 SEHNR and CDR2 FQNEAQ (reference sequence). There are 17 residues in the CDR3. J was trimmed by 6 bases and V by 10 bases; bases with no gene match: 13. The CDR3 sequence: CANSTWGLAGDSGELFF. Here the CDR3 DNA reads TGTGCCAACAGTACATGGGGACTAGCGGGAGACTCCGGGGAGCTGTTTTTT.

This chain joins TRBV19 and TRBJ2-2, with D possibly TRBD2 on 5 matching bases. Per germline, CDR1 LNHDA and CDR2 SQIVND (reference sequence). Trimming pared 10 bases from V and 1 base from J, leaving 13 bases between. CDR3 size: 14 residues. CDR3 coding DNA: TGTGCCACCCCTTCCCGGGGGAACACCGGGGAGCTGTTTTTT. This codes for CATPSRGNTGELFF.

The rearrangement links TRBV6-2 or TRBV6-3 to TRBJ2-5; perhaps TRBD1 as D (6 bases). CDR1 and CDR2 (germline): MNHEY, SVGEGT. V was trimmed by 1 base and J by 5 bases, leaving 11 bases between them. CDR3 length: 14 residues. CDR3 amino acids: CASSYYGGAETQYF. The CDR3 nucleotides are TGTGCCAGCAGTTACTATGGGGGCGCGGAGACCCAGTACTTC.

The chain employs TRBV3-1 (or the pseudogene TRBV3-2) and TRBJ2-2; 7 bases are shared with TRBD2. This CDR3 comprises 15 residues. From germline, CDR1 is LGHDT and CDR2 YNNKEL (reference sequence). J was trimmed by 6 bases and V by 0 bases; bases with no gene match: 4. This CDR3 reads CASSQDGGLPGELFF. The CDR3 DNA sequence: TGTGCCAGCAGCCAAGATGGGGGACTACCCGGGGAGCTGTTTTTT.

The chain uses TRBV24-1 and TRBJ2-1; 13 nucleotides match TRBD2. J was trimmed by 6 bases and V by 4 bases; bases with no gene match: 5. The length of the CDR3 is 16 residues. CDR1 is KGHDR, CDR2 SFDVKD, per germline. The DNA for the CDR3 is TGTGCCACCAGTGACCCCGGGACTAGCGGGATCAATGAGCAGTTCTTC. Its protein is CATSDPGTSGINEQFF.

V is TRBV3-1 (or the pseudogene TRBV3-2) and J is TRBJ2-2, with TRBD1 matching 7 bases. The germline V gene encodes CDR1 LGHDT and CDR2 YNNKEL (reference sequence). This CDR3 has 16 amino acids. Unmatched junction bases numbered 13, after V lost 6 bases and J lost 6 bases. The DNA for the CDR3 is TGTGCCAGCAGGGACCGAACAGGGGATTCGTCCGGGGAGCTGTTTTTT. It codes for CASRDRTGDSSGELFF.

In its sample, this clone was seen many times. The gene calls are TRBV9 and TRBJ1-1; tentative D call: TRBD1 (6 bases). Germline values: CDR1 SGDLS, CDR2 YYNGEE. Trimming removed 6 bases at V and 4 bases at J, with 13 bases between. The CDR3 contains 13 residues. This CDR3 is CASTQGGRTEAFF. In DNA, the CDR3 is TGTGCCAGCACACAGGGTGGGCGCACTGAAGCTTTCTTT. Full variable domain (missing parts from reference TRBV9 and TRBJ1-1): DSGVTQTPKHLITATGQRVTLRCSPRSGDLSVYWYQQSLDQGLQFLIQYYNGEERAKGNILERFSAQQFPDLHSELNLSSLELGDSALYFCASTQGGRTEAFFGQGTRLTVV.

V is TRBV18 and J is TRBJ1-1; D ambiguous. The CDR3 runs 15 residues. Trimming pared 3 bases from V and 2 bases from J, leaving 13 bases between. CDR1 is KGHSH and CDR2 is LQKENI in the germline V gene. The CDR3 DNA reads as TGTGCCAGCTCACCGGTTCCGGCAGGCAACACTGAAGCTTTCTTT. Its protein is CASSPVPAGNTEAFF.

This clone was recorded once. The CDR3: CASSIQGAMRGEQFF. The CDR3 nucleotides are TGTGCCAGTAGTATTCAGGGGGCGATGCGGGGTGAGCAGTTCTTC. The chain carries TRBV19 and TRBJ2-1; 8 positions agree with TRBD1. The CDR3 length is 15 residues. The germline gives CDR1 LNHDA, CDR2 SQIVND (reference sequence). Trimming at V came to 3 bases and at J to 9 bases, leaving 10 bases not matched to a gene.

This clone was counted only a few times. The chain joins TRBV19 to TRBJ1-6, with TRBD1 identical over 7 bases. The CDR3 is 17 residues long. The ends lost 3 bases at V and 3 bases at J; junction bases unmatched: 8. The germline gives CDR1 LNHDA, CDR2 SQIVND (reference sequence). Here the CDR3 reads CASSISERDSYNSPLHF. The CDR3 bases are TGTGCCAGTAGTATCTCAGAAAGGGACAGCTATAATTCACCCCTCCACTTT.

The V and J genes are TRBV28 and TRBJ2-7; 9 bases align to TRBD2. The CDR3 is 18 residues long. The trim removed 4 bases at V and 1 base at J, leaving 14 bases unmatched. Germline V gene sequence: CDR1 MDHEN, CDR2 SYDVKM. The CDR3 loop reads CASSSRARSTSGSYEQYF. CDR3 nucleotide sequence: TGTGCCAGCAGTTCCAGGGCTAGGAGTACTAGCGGGTCCTACGAGCAGTACTTC.

This clone has just a few counts. This chain uses TRBV10-1 with TRBJ1-1; TRBD1 matches at 8 bases. CDR3 size: 14 residues. After removal of 2 bases from V and 9 bases from J, the junction contained 8 bases not matched to a gene. Germline-derived CDR1 and CDR2 are WNHNN and SYGVQD (reference sequence). The CDR3 bases are TGCGCCAGCAGTGAGGCCCGGGACAGGAATCAAGCTTTCTTT. This gives the protein CASSEARDRNQAFF.

A few counts support this clone. The chain joins TRBV27 to TRBJ2-7, with D possibly being TRBD1 (5 bases). The V end lost 6 bases, the J end lost 0 bases, and 12 bases lay between the germline ends. The germline V gene has CDR1 MNHEY and CDR2 SMNVEV (reference sequence). This CDR3 is built from 14 residues. For the CDR3, the DNA is TGTGCCAGCAGGCTGGACACTGGCTCCTACGAGCAGTACTTC. The encoded protein is CASRLDTGSYEQYF.

J is TRBJ1-5 and V is TRBV5-4; D not certain. CDR1 is SGHNT, CDR2 YYREEE, per germline (reference sequence). V gave up 4 bases and J gave up 2 bases, with 10 bases separating them. The CDR3 sequence is 14 residues long. This CDR3 reads CASSTDGGNQPQHF. CDR3 DNA: TGTGCCAGCAGCACGGACGGGGGCAATCAGCCCCAGCATTTT.

Worth noting for this clone: The junction departs from the called germline gene at one end, perhaps through a read error. The chain joins TRBV10-3 to TRBJ1-1; TRBD1 agrees at 7 bases. From germline, CDR1 is ENHRY and CDR2 SYGVKD. There are 13 residues in the CDR3. The CDR3 reads CAISELGQASEIF. DNA of the CDR3: TGTGCCATCAGTGAGCTCGGACAGGCCTCCGAGATCTTT.

The V gene is TRBV7-8, the J gene TRBJ2-7; 7 positions agree with TRBD1. The CDR3 sequence is 15 residues long. With 5 bases clipped from V and 0 bases from J, the junction kept 7 bases outside the gene matches. Germline-derived CDR1 and CDR2 are SGHVS and FQNEAQ. The CDR3 region is CASSPLRTGSYEQYF. As DNA, the CDR3 is TGTGCCAGCAGCCCATTGAGGACAGGCTCCTACGAGCAGTACTTC.